This T cell receptor beta chain was identified during a study of OX40 agonist ivuxolimab in advanced cancers. In the study overall: Hepatocellular carcinoma, melanoma, renal cell or head and neck cancer affected the dose-escalation patients. In three patients, partial responses were observed, one with hepatocellular carcinoma and two with cutaneous melanoma.

Study-level points and caveats: Certain nonresponders additionally had low normalized T-cell clonal expansion.

For this clone: Its antigen is unknown.

The CDR3 has 14 residues. With 3 bases removed from V and 6 bases from J, the gap between germline ends came to 13 bases. The germline V gene encodes CDR1 KGHSH and CDR2 LQKENI. The repertoire was sequenced with immunoSEQ multiplex PCR; TCRdb's copy has only in-frame clones and lacks some. The data show some 66,000 clones, roughly 87% seen once. Patients who had autoimmune disease history or got systemic immunosuppression were left out. The input for sequencing was CD4+ or CD8+ T cells sorted from blood, taken in a trial of the OX40 agonist ivuxolimab. The genes are TRBV18 and TRBJ2-3, with D perhaps matching TRBD1 or TRBD2 (5 bases each). The clonotype originates from an adult with an advanced solid tumor such as melanoma, head and neck, liver or kidney cancer. CDR3 amino acids: CASSPRGGFDTQYF. CDR3 in DNA: TGTGCCAGCTCACCCCGTGGGGGTTTTGATACGCAGTATTTT.